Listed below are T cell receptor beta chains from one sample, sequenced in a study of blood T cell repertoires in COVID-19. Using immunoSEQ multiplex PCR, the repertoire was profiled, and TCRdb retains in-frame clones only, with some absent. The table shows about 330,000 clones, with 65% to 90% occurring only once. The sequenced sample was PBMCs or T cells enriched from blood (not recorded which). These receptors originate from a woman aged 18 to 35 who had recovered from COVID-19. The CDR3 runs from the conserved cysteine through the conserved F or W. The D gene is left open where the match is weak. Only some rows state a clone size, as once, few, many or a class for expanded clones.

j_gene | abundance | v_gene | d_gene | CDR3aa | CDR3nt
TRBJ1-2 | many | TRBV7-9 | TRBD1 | CASSLTPGQGWSGYTF | TGTGCCAGCAGCTTAACCCCGGGACAGGGATGGAGTGGCTACACCTTC
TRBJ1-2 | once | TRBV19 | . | CASSDLGFYGYTF | TGTGCCAGTAGTGATCTCGGTTTCTATGGCTACACCTTC
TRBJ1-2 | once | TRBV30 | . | CAWRERGKGGYTF | TGTGCCTGGAGGGAGCGGGGGAAGGGAGGCTACACCTTC
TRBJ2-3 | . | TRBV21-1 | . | CANRDSRPRDTQYF | TGTGCCAACCGGGACAGCCGTCCCAGGGATACGCAGTATTTT
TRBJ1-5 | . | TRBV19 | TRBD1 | CASSLSRDRGGQPQHF | TGTGCCAGTAGTCTTAGCCGGGACAGGGGGGGCCAGCCCCAGCATTTT
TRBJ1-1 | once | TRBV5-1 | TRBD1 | CASGSGTANTEAFF | TGCGCCAGCGGATCCGGGACAGCGAACACTGAAGCTTTCTTT
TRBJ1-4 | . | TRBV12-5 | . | CASGQQVGLFF | TGTGCTAGTGGTCAACAGGTAGGACTGTTTTTT
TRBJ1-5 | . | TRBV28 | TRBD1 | CASRSPGTGGRPQHF | TGTGCCAGCAGGTCACCAGGGACAGGGGGCCGGCCCCAGCATTTT
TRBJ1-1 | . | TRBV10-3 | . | CAISDWRVGTEAFF | TGTGCCATCAGTGACTGGAGGGTAGGCACTGAAGCTTTCTTT
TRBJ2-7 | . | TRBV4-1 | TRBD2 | CASSQSSGRADEQYF | TGCGCCAGCAGCCAAAGCAGCGGGAGGGCCGACGAGCAGTACTTC
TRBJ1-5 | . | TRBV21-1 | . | CASSPPRRGHPRSNQPQHF | TGTGCCAGCAGCCCACCAAGGCGTGGGCACCCCCGTAGCAATCAGCCCCAGCATTTT
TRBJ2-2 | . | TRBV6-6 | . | CASSPRSTSSNTGELFF | TGTGCCAGCAGTCCGCGAAGCACTTCTTCGAACACCGGGGAGCTGTTTTTT
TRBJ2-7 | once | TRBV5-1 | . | CASSLSGVYEQYF | TGCGCCAGCAGCTTGTCAGGGGTCTACGAGCAGTACTTC
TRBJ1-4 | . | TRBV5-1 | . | CASSLTTGHNEKLFF | TGCGCCAGCAGCTTGACCACAGGCCATAATGAAAAACTGTTTTTT
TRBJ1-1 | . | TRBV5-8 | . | CASSESRVGWEGENTEAFF | TGTGCCAGCAGCGAGAGCAGGGTCGGTTGGGAAGGGGAGAACACTGAAGCTTTCTTT
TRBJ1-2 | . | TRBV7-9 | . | CASRQTGGNGYTF | TGTGCCAGCAGGCAGACAGGCGGTAATGGCTACACCTTC